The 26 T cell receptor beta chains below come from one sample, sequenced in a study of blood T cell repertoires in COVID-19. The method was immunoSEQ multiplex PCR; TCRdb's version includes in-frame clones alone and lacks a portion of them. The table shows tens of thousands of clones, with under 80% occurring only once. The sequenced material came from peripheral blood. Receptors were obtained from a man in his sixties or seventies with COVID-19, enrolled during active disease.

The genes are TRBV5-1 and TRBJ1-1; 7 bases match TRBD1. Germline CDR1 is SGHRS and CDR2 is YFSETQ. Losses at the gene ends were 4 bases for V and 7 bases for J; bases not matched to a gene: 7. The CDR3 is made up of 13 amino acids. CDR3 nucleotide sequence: TGCGCCAGCAGCCCCGAAGGGGGCCTTGAAGCTTTCTTT. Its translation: CASSPEGGLEAFF.

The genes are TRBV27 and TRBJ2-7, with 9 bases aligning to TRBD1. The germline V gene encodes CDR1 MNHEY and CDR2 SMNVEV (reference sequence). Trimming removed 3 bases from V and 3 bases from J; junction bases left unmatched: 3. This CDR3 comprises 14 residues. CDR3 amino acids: CASSFQDRGYEQYF. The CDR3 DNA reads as TGTGCCAGCAGTTTTCAGGACAGGGGCTACGAGCAGTACTTC.

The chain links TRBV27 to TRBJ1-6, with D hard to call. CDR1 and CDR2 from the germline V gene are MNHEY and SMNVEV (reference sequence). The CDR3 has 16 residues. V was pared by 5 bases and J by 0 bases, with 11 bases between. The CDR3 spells CASSPTASSYNSPLHF. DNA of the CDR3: TGTGCCAGCAGTCCCACTGCGAGCTCCTATAATTCACCCCTCCACTTT.

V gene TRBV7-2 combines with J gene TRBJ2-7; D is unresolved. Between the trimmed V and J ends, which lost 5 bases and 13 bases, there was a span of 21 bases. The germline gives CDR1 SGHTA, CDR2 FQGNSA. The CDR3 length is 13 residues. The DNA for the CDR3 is TGTGCCAGCAGCCCCCGCGCGGCTATCGGTATCTACTTC. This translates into CASSPRAAIGIYF.

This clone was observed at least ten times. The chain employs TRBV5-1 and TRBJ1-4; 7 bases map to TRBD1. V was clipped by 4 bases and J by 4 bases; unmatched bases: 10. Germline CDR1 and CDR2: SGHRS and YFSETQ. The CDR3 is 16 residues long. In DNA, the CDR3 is TGCGCCAGCAGCACGACCGGGACAGCCGGTAATGAAAAACTGTTTTTT. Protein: CASSTTGTAGNEKLFF.

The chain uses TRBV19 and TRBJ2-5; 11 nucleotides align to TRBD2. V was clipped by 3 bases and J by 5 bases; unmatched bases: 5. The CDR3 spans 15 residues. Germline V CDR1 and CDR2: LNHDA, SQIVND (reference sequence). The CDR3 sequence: CASSILAGGSETQYF. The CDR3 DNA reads TGTGCCAGTAGTATTCTAGCGGGAGGTTCGGAGACCCAGTACTTC.

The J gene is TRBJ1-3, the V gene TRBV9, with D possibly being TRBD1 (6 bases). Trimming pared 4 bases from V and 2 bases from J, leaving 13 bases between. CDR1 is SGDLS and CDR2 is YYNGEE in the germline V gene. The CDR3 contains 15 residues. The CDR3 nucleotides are TGTGCCAGCAGCCCGACCCCAGGGGCTGGAAACACCATATATTTT. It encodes CASSPTPGAGNTIYF.

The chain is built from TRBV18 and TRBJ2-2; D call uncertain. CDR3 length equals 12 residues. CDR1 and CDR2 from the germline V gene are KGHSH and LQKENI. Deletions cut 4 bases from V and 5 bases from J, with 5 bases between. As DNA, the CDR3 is TGTGCCAGCTCACTAACTACCGGGGAGCTGTTTTTT. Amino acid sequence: CASSLTTGELFF.

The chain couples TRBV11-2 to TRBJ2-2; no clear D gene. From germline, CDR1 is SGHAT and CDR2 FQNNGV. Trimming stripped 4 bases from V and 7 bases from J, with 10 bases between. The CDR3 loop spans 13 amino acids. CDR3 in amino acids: CASSSFRVGELFF. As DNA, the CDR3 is TGTGCCAGCAGCTCCTTCCGCGTCGGGGAGCTGTTTTTT.

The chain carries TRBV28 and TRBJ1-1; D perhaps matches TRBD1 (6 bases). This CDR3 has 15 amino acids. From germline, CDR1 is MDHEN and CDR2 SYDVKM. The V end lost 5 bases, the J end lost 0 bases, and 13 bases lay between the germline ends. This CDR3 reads CASSPGVGLNTEAFF. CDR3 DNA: TGTGCCAGCAGTCCAGGGGTCGGGTTGAACACTGAAGCTTTCTTT.

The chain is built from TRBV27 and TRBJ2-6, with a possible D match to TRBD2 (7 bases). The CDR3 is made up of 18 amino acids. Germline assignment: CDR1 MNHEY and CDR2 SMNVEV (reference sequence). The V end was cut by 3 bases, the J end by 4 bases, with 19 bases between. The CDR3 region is CASSFAGAGRYGANVLTF. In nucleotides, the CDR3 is TGTGCCAGCAGTTTTGCGGGGGCAGGGCGTTACGGGGCCAACGTCCTGACTTTC.

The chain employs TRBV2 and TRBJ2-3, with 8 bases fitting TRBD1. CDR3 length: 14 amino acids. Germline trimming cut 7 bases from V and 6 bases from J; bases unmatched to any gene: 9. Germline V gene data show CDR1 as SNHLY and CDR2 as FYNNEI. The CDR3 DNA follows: TGTGCCAGCATACGAACAGGGGGATATGATACGCAGTATTTT. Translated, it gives CASIRTGGYDTQYF.

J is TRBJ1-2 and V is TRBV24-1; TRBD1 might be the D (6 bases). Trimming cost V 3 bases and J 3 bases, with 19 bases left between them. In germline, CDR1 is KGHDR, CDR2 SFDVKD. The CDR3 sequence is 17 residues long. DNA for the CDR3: TGTGCCACCAGTGATCTATTACAGGGATTTAGGGACTATGGCTACACCTTC. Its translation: CATSDLLQGFRDYGYTF.

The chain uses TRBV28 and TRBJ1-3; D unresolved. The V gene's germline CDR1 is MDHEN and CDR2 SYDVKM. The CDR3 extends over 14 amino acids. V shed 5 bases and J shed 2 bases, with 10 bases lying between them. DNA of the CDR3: TGTGCCAGCAGTATAACACGTACTGGAAACACCATATATTTT. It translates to CASSITRTGNTIYF.

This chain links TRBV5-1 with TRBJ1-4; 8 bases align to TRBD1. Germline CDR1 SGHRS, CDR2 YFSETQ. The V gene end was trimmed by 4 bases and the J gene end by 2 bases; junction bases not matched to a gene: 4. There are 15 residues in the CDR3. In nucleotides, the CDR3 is TGCGCCAGCAGCCCGACAGGGGCCACTAATGAAAAACTGTTTTTT. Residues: CASSPTGATNEKLFF.

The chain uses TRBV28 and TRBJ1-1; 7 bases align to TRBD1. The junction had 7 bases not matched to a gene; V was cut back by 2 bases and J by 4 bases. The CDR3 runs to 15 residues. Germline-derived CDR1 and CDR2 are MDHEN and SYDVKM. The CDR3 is CASSLAETGLTEAFF. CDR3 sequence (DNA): TGTGCCAGCAGTTTAGCCGAGACAGGGCTCACTGAAGCTTTCTTT.

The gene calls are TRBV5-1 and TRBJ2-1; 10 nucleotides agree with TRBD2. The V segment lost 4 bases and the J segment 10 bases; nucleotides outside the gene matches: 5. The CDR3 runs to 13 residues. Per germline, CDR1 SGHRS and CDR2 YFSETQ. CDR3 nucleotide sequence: TGCGCCAGCAGCCCTGGAGCGGGGGGGGAGCAGTTCTTC. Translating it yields CASSPGAGGEQFF.

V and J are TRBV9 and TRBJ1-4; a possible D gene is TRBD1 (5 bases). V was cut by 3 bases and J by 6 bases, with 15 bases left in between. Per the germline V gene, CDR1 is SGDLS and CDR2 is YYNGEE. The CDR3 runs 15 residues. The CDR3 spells CASSASPGAYEKLFF. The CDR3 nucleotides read TGTGCCAGCAGCGCCAGCCCTGGGGCCTATGAAAAACTGTTTTTT.

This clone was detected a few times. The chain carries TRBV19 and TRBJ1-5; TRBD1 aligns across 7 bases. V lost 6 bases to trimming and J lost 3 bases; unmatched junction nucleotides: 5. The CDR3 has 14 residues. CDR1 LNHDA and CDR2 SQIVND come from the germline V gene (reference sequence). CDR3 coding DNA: TGTGCCAGTAGGACAGGGCTATCCAATCAGCCCCAGCATTTT. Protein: CASRTGLSNQPQHF.

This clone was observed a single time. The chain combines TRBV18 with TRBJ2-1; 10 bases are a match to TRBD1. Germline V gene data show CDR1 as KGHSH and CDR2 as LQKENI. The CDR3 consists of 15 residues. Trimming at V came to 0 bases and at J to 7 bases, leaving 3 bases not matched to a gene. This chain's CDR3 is CASSPPGQGRNEQFF. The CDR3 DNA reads TGTGCCAGCTCACCACCGGGACAGGGGCGGAATGAGCAGTTCTTC.

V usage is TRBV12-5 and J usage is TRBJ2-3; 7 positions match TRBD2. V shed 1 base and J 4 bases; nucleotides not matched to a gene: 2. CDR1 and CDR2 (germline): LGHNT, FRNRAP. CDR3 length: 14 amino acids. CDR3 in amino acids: CASGLGLAADTQYF. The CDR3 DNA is TGTGCTAGTGGTTTGGGACTAGCCGCAGATACGCAGTATTTT.

CDR3 sequence reads: CASSPPSYNEQFF. CDR3 sequence (DNA): TGTGCCAGCTCACCACCCAGCTACAATGAGCAGTTCTTC. The chain has TRBV18 and TRBJ2-1; no definite D call. This CDR3 is 13 amino acids long. CDR1 is KGHSH and CDR2 is LQKENI in the germline V gene. Trimming shortened V by 0 bases and J by 3 bases, and 3 bases separated the two germline ends.

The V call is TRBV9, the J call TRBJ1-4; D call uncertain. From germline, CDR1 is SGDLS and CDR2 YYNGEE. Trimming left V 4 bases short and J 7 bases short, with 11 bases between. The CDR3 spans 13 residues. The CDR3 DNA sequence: TGTGCCAGCAGCCCATTCGGGGTTGAAAAACTGTTTTTT. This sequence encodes CASSPFGVEKLFF.

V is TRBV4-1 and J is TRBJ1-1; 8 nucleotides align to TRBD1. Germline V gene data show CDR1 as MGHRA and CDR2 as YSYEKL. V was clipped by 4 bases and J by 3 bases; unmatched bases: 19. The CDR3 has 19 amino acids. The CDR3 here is CASSPHPGTGIGLDTEAFF. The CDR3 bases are TGCGCCAGCAGCCCCCACCCCGGGACAGGAATAGGGTTGGACACTGAAGCTTTCTTT.

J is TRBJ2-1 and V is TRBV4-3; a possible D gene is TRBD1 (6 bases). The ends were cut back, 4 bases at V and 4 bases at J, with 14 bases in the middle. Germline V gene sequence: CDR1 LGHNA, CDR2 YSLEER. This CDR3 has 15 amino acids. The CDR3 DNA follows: TGCGCCAGCAGCCCAACCGACAGGCGGTACAATGAGCAGTTCTTC. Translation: CASSPTDRRYNEQFF.

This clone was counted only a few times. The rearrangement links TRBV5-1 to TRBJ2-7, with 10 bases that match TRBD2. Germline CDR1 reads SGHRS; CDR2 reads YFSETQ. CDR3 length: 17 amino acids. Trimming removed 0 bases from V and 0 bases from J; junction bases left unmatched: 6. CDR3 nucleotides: TGCGCCAGCAGCTTGGATGCGACTAGCGGGTACTCCTACGAGCAGTACTTC. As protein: CASSLDATSGYSYEQYF.